The 32 T cell receptor beta chains below come from one sample, sequenced in a study of blood T cell repertoires in COVID-19. Generated by immunoSEQ multiplex PCR, the TCRdb table keeps only in-frame clones and is missing some. The sample has approximately 200,000 clones, approximately 85% seen once. Material for sequencing was peripheral blood. The source of these receptors is a human donor with active or convalescent COVID-19. The donor label of this sample is uncertain.

This clone was picked up one time. The rearrangement links TRBV28 to TRBJ2-4; no clear D gene. V gave up 4 bases and J gave up 0 bases, with 10 bases separating them. Germline assignment: CDR1 MDHEN and CDR2 SYDVKM. This CDR3 is built from 15 residues. CDR3 DNA sequence: TGTGCCAGCAGTTCTAGTAGTATAGCCAAAAACATTCAGTACTTC. Translation gives CASSSSSIAKNIQYF.

The CDR3 DNA reads as TGTGCCAGCAGTTACTCGACAGGGGCTGGGGCCAACGTCCTGACTTTC. Its protein product is CASSYSTGAGANVLTF. The chain has TRBV6-5 and TRBJ2-6; 8 bases line up with TRBD1. The CDR3 sequence is 16 residues long. V shed 0 bases, J shed 2 bases, and the junction held 0 bases outside the gene matches. Germline assignment: CDR1 MNHEY and CDR2 SVGAGI.

The chain combines TRBV2 with TRBJ1-1; D might be TRBD1 (6 bases). The CDR3 spans 14 residues. CDR1 and CDR2 (germline): SNHLY, FYNNEI. Trimming stripped 7 bases from V and 1 base from J, with 13 bases between. CDR3 coding DNA: TGTGCCAGCACCCCAGGGGAAACGAACACTGAAGCTTTCTTT. As protein: CASTPGETNTEAFF.

The chain carries TRBV5-1 and TRBJ2-2; TRBD2 is a possible D gene (7 bases). Germline lookup yields CDR1 SGHRS and CDR2 YFSETQ. Trimming took off 4 bases at V and 5 bases at J, with 15 bases between the two ends. CDR3 length: 15 residues. CDR3: CASSLTSGTTGELFF. The DNA for the CDR3 is TGCGCCAGCAGCCTAACAAGCGGGACAACCGGGGAGCTGTTTTTT.

The V gene is TRBV3-1 (or the pseudogene TRBV3-2), the J gene TRBJ1-4; no definite D call. The germline V gene has CDR1 LGHDT and CDR2 YNNKEL (reference sequence). The length of the CDR3 is 14 residues. V lost 5 bases, J lost 7 bases, and 14 bases lay in between. The CDR3 nucleotides are TGTGCCAGCAGCTCAGTATCTGGGAGTGAAAAACTGTTTTTT. It translates to CASSSVSGSEKLFF.

V and J are TRBV7-3 and TRBJ2-1; TRBD1 matches at 8 bases. The CDR3 loop spans 15 amino acids. In germline, CDR1 is SGHTA, CDR2 FQGTGA. V lost 5 bases, J lost 4 bases, and 7 bases stayed unmatched. The CDR3 spells CASSPGTGYYNEQFF. CDR3 nucleotide sequence: TGTGCCAGCAGCCCCGGGACAGGATATTACAATGAGCAGTTCTTC.

The chain carries TRBV4-3 and TRBJ1-2; tentatively, D is TRBD1 (6 bases). The CDR3 runs to 15 residues. Germline values: CDR1 LGHNA, CDR2 YSLEER. The ends were cut back, 1 base at V and 2 bases at J, with 11 bases in the middle. CDR3 in DNA: TGCGCCAGCAGCCAAGCACAGGGAGGGAACTATGGCTACACCTTC. It yields the protein CASSQAQGGNYGYTF.

This chain connects TRBV18 to TRBJ2-2; D unresolved. This CDR3 contains 13 residues. Germline CDR1 and CDR2: KGHSH and LQKENI. Between the trimmed V and J ends, which lost 2 bases and 6 bases, there was a span of 7 bases. This chain's CDR3 is CASSPTGPGELFF. DNA of the CDR3: TGTGCCAGCTCACCAACGGGTCCCGGGGAGCTGTTTTTT.

This chain links TRBV2 with TRBJ2-1, with 13 bases aligning to TRBD2. The CDR3 extends over 15 amino acids. Germline V gene sequence: CDR1 SNHLY, CDR2 FYNNEI. The V and J ends lost 5 bases and 7 bases, in that order; junction bases with no gene match: 5. The CDR3, as DNA: TGTGCCAGCAGTTCCGGGACTAGCGGGGTTAATGAGCAGTTCTTC. This translates into CASSSGTSGVNEQFF. The full variable domain, its missing parts supplied by reference TRBV2 and TRBJ2-1, is EPEVTQTPSHQVTQMGQEVILRCVPISNHLYFYWYRQILGQKVEFLVSFYNNEISEKSEIFDDQFSVERPDGSNFTLKIRSTKLEDSAMYFCASSSGTSGVNEQFFGPGTRLTVL.

This chain joins TRBV6-1 and TRBJ2-7; a weak D match, TRBD1 (6 bases). Germline values: CDR1 MNHNS, CDR2 SASEGT. V shed 8 bases and J shed 1 base, with 12 bases lying between them. The CDR3 is 13 amino acids. CDR3 sequence (DNA): TGTGCCAGCCGCAGGGGTGAATCCTACGAGCAGTACTTC. It encodes CASRRGESYEQYF.

The rearrangement links TRBV10-3 to TRBJ2-2, with TRBD2 matching 12 bases. CDR1 and CDR2 from the germline V gene are ENHRY and SYGVKD. The V gene end was trimmed by 7 bases and the J gene end by 5 bases; junction bases not matched to a gene: 11. This CDR3 comprises 17 residues. The CDR3 is CAITSASGGAKTGELFF. The CDR3, as DNA: TGTGCCATCACCTCGGCTAGCGGGGGGGCCAAGACCGGGGAGCTGTTTTTT.

The chain couples TRBV19 to TRBJ2-3; 9 bases match TRBD1. The CDR3 length is 15 residues. Trimming at V came to 6 bases and at J to 2 bases, leaving 6 bases not matched to a gene. Germline loops: CDR1 LNHDA, CDR2 SQIVND (reference sequence). The CDR3 nucleotides read TGTGCCAGTAGGGACGGACAGGGGCACACAGATACGCAGTATTTT. It translates to CASRDGQGHTDTQYF. Drawing the rest from reference TRBV19 and TRBJ2-3, the complete variable domain is DGGITQSPKYLFRKEGQNVTLSCEQNLNHDAMYWYRQDPGQGLRLIYYSQIVNDFQKGDIAEGYSVSREKKESFPLTVTSAQKNPTAFYLCASRDGQGHTDTQYFGPGTRLTVL.

This clone was seen only once. The chain uses TRBV23-1 and TRBJ1-2; 8 bases map to TRBD1. TRBV23-1 is an ORF; its function is uncertain. The CDR3 is 16 residues long. Trimming cost V 2 bases and J 2 bases; bases outside gene matches: 7. CDR3 sequence (DNA): TGCGCCAGCAGTCAAGAGGACAGGGCCACCAACTATGGCTACACCTTC. Its protein is CASSQEDRATNYGYTF.

This CDR3 is CASSNRNGNTIYF. The CDR3 nucleotides read TGCGCCAGCAGTAACAGAAATGGAAACACCATATATTTT. The gene calls are TRBV5-1 and TRBJ1-3; no clear D. Deletions cut 5 bases from V and 3 bases from J, with 9 bases between. The CDR3 has 13 amino acids. Germline assignment: CDR1 SGHRS and CDR2 YFSETQ.

The chain links TRBV9 to TRBJ1-4; TRBD1 is a possible D gene (5 bases). Germline CDR1 SGDLS, CDR2 YYNGEE. The CDR3 totals 18 residues. Trimming took 0 bases from V and 0 from J, leaving 15 bases between them. For the CDR3, the DNA is TGTGCCAGCAGCGTAGAAGGGGCAGCCCTTGCAACTAATGAAAAACTGTTTTTT. Translated, it gives CASSVEGAALATNEKLFF.

The rearrangement links TRBV5-4 to TRBJ2-2; 8 nucleotides agree with TRBD1. With 4 bases clipped from V and 5 bases from J, the junction kept 4 bases outside the gene matches. Germline CDR1 and CDR2: SGHNT and YYREEE (reference sequence). The CDR3 is 14 residues long. DNA for the CDR3: TGTGCCAGCAGCGGTACAGGGGGGACCGGGGAGCTGTTTTTT. Translation gives CASSGTGGTGELFF.

The chain carries TRBV10-3 and TRBJ1-3; D gene uncertain. The CDR3 has 16 residues. Trimming removed 3 bases from V and 0 bases from J, with 12 bases in between. Germline CDR1 is ENHRY and CDR2 is SYGVKD. CDR3: CAISDDLKHSGNTIYF. The CDR3, as DNA: TGTGCCATCAGTGATGATCTGAAGCACTCTGGAAACACCATATATTTT.

Comments on this clone: Because the CDR3's place on the DNA is in doubt, the DNA is left out and the CDR3 is given as listed by TCRdb. The chain uses TRBV27 and TRBJ2-7; TRBD1, the table's D call, lacks a check against the DNA. The CDR3 has 15 amino acids, counting both end residues. The germline gives CDR1 MNHEY, CDR2 SMNVEV (reference sequence). The CDR3 loop reads CASSTSRDRAYEQYF.

This sequence joins TRBV18 and TRBJ1-2; 7 bases are a match to TRBD1. With 3 bases clipped from V and 3 bases from J, the junction kept 7 bases outside the gene matches. Germline lookup yields CDR1 KGHSH and CDR2 LQKENI. This CDR3 is built from 15 residues. CDR3 protein: CASSPRQGKDYGYTF. The DNA of the CDR3 is TGTGCCAGCTCACCTCGACAGGGCAAAGACTATGGCTACACCTTC.

This clone was detected only a few times. The gene calls are TRBV11-2 and TRBJ1-6; D is ambiguous. V was pared by 4 bases and J by 9 bases, with 13 bases between. Germline V gene lookup returns CDR1 SGHAT and CDR2 FQNNGV. This CDR3 has 14 residues. The CDR3: CASSYGTRGSPLHF. The CDR3 coding sequence is TGTGCCAGCAGCTACGGAACTCGGGGTTCACCCCTCCACTTT.

The chain links TRBV19 to TRBJ1-1; the D gene is possibly TRBD1 (5 bases). V lost 6 bases and J lost 0, with 14 bases in between. This CDR3 is 15 amino acids long. The V gene's germline CDR1 is LNHDA and CDR2 SQIVND (reference sequence). CDR3 in amino acids: CASRGAGPMNTEAFF. The CDR3 DNA sequence: TGTGCCAGTAGAGGGGCGGGACCCATGAACACTGAAGCTTTCTTT.

The rearrangement joins TRBV10-2 to TRBJ2-5, with 8 bases fitting TRBD1. This CDR3 is built from 15 residues. Germline V gene lookup returns CDR1 WSHSY and CDR2 SAAADI. J gave up 1 base and V 6 bases, and 7 bases lay outside the gene matches. The CDR3 reads CASSNPGQVQETQYF. The CDR3 DNA follows: TGCGCCAGCAGCAATCCGGGACAGGTCCAAGAGACCCAGTACTTC.

This chain links TRBV28 with TRBJ2-7, with a possible D match to TRBD2 (5 bases). The germline CDR1 and CDR2 sequences are MDHEN and SYDVKM. Trimming took 7 bases from V and 4 from J, leaving 20 bases between them. The CDR3 length is 15 residues. The CDR3 bases are TGTGCCAGCAAGCCCGGAGGAGGTGCAGGATACGAGCAGTACTTC. Its translation: CASKPGGGAGYEQYF.

The chain recombines TRBV9 with TRBJ1-3; a possible D gene is TRBD1 (6 bases). The V gene lost 0 bases and the J gene lost 2 bases, with 9 bases spanning the gap. Germline CDR1 SGDLS, CDR2 YYNGEE. The CDR3 is made up of 15 amino acids. Here the CDR3 DNA reads TGTGCCAGCAGCGTAGACCACAGGGCTGGAAACACCATATATTTT. It translates to CASSVDHRAGNTIYF.

The chain recombines TRBV5-4 with TRBJ1-3; D is possibly TRBD1 (5 bases). The CDR3 consists of 14 residues. Deletions cut 4 bases from V and 1 base from J, with 9 bases between. Germline V gene data show CDR1 as SGHNT and CDR2 as YYREEE (reference sequence). The CDR3 spells CASSLGGSGNTIYF. Here the CDR3 DNA reads TGTGCCAGCAGCCTCGGGGGTTCTGGAAACACCATATATTTT.

The chain couples TRBV10-3 to TRBJ2-1; 8 bases match TRBD2. Trimming removed 0 bases from V and 8 bases from J; junction bases left unmatched: 3. There are 14 residues in the CDR3. CDR1 ENHRY and CDR2 SYGVKD come from the germline V gene. The CDR3 bases are TGTGCCATCAGTGAGTCGGCGGGAGGTTATGAGCAGTTCTTC. This sequence encodes CAISESAGGYEQFF.

The chain couples TRBV11-2 to TRBJ2-5, with TRBD2 identical over 8 bases. The V gene end was trimmed by 5 bases and the J gene end by 5 bases; junction bases not matched to a gene: 7. Per the germline V gene, CDR1 is SGHAT and CDR2 is FQNNGV. The CDR3 spans 14 residues. The CDR3 loop reads CASSPGGAQETQYF. CDR3 coding DNA: TGTGCCAGCAGCCCCGGGGGGGCCCAGGAGACCCAGTACTTC.

The chain is built from TRBV6-1 and TRBJ1-3; D may be TRBD1 (6 bases). This CDR3 is 14 amino acids long. Germline assignment: CDR1 MNHNS and CDR2 SASEGT. The V end was cut by 3 bases, the J end by 4 bases, with 10 bases between. The DNA of the CDR3 is TGTGCCAGCAGTGAGCAGGGGAGCGGAAACACCATATATTTT. Translated: CASSEQGSGNTIYF.

The chain couples TRBV12-3 or TRBV12-4 to TRBJ2-7; D unresolved. The CDR3 is 13 residues long. Trimming stripped 1 base from V and 2 bases from J, with 6 bases between. The CDR3 DNA reads TGTGCCAGCAGTTTAGAACTAACCTACGAGCAGTACTTC. Encoded protein: CASSLELTYEQYF.

The rearrangement uses TRBV5-6 and TRBJ2-3; 7 bases fit TRBD1. Germline CDR1 reads SGHDT; CDR2 reads YYEEEE. This CDR3 has 16 residues. V was clipped by 4 bases and J by 4 bases; unmatched bases: 12. The CDR3 region has the DNA TGTGCCAGCAGCCCAGTGCCGGGACAGTATTCAGATACGCAGTATTTT. This translates into CASSPVPGQYSDTQYF.

In its sample, this clone was seen a few times. The V call is TRBV4-1, the J call TRBJ2-7; 10 bases agree with TRBD1. Germline loops: CDR1 MGHRA, CDR2 YSYEKL. The length of the CDR3 is 16 residues. V gave up 4 bases and J gave up 5 bases; unmatched junction bases: 11. The CDR3 here is CASSREGWDRGHEQYF. The DNA for the CDR3 is TGCGCCAGCAGCCGAGAAGGGTGGGACAGGGGCCACGAGCAGTACTTC.

This sequence joins TRBV12-3 or TRBV12-4 and TRBJ1-5; D is unclear. V lost 6 bases, J lost 5 bases, and 11 bases lay in between. This CDR3 has 13 residues. CDR3 nucleotide sequence: TGTGCCAGCAGAAGGAGATTAGATCAGCCCCAGCATTTT. Translating it yields CASRRRLDQPQHF.